These 28 T cell receptor beta chains were all obtained from the same sample, sequenced in a study of breast tumors, draining lymph nodes, adjacent tissues (dated by TCRdb to between 2015 and 2016). Receptors were amplified or captured by multiplex PCR. Instrument used: Illumina HiSeq 2000. TCRdb took the public reads, trimmed them with fastp at Q25, ran MiXCR for clone calling and kept in-frame beta chains. Rows matching on CDR3 protein sequence are summarized as one entry with the most common DNA and genes. The table for this sample lists tens of thousands of distinct CDR3 sequences; roughly 29% of them were counted only once. The leading ten clones occupy over 7.5% of the sample. The axillary draining lymph nodes of breast cancer patients were the source of the lymph node samples. Sequenced: axillary lymph node tissue. All receptors come from a female donor with breast cancer. Some clones in this sample may be carry-over from other donors' samples.

The V and J genes are TRBV15 and TRBJ2-2, with D perhaps TRBD2 (5 bases). The CDR3 consists of 17 residues. Germline V gives CDR1 LNHNV, CDR2 YYDKDF (reference sequence). V lost 1 base and J lost 1, with 13 bases in between. The CDR3 here is CATSRGGSAGNTGELFF. The CDR3 DNA reads TGTGCCACCAGCAGAGGGGGTAGCGCGGGGAACACCGGGGAGCTGTTTTTT.

In this sample, this clonotype turned up many times. With a much larger clone just one base away, this may be a read error. The V call is TRBV20-1, the J call TRBJ2-7; D might be TRBD1 or TRBD2, each matching 7 bases. CDR1 and CDR2 (germline): DFQATT, SNEGSKA (reference sequence). This CDR3 spans 11 amino acids. Here the CDR3 reads CSARREGQWPF. DNA for the CDR3: TGCAGTGCTAGGAGGGAGGGACAGTGGCCCTTC.

This clonotype was counted at least ten times. The chain links TRBV6-2 or TRBV6-3 to TRBJ2-5; D is unresolved. Germline V gene lookup returns CDR1 MNHEY and CDR2 SVGEGT. V gave up 2 bases and J gave up 5 bases, with 6 bases separating them. The CDR3 totals 12 residues. CDR3 residues: CASSYPRETQYF. Written as DNA, the CDR3 is TGTGCCAGCAGTTACCCCCGGGAGACCCAGTACTTC.

This clonotype was seen repeatedly, ten times or more. The CDR3 loop is CSARDLRDTGELFF. The DNA for the CDR3 is TGCAGTGCTAGAGATCTTAGGGACACCGGGGAGCTGTTTTTT. The V and J genes are TRBV20-1 and TRBJ2-2; D is uncertain. Germline V lookup: CDR1 DFQATT, CDR2 SNEGSKA (reference sequence). The CDR3 sequence is 14 residues long. V dropped 0 bases and J dropped 3 bases, with 8 bases sitting between them.

This clonotype showed up many times. The chain joins TRBV27 to TRBJ2-7; D is perhaps TRBD2 (5 bases). Trimming shortened V by 11 bases and J by 7 bases, and 18 bases separated the two germline ends. CDR3 size: 12 residues. Germline CDR1 reads MNHEY; CDR2 reads SMNVEV (reference sequence). The CDR3 DNA is TGTGCCGCCCGGTCTACGAGAGGGGAGCAGTACTTC. Protein product: CAARSTRGEQYF.

For this clonotype: The conserved phenylalanine or tryptophan normally closing the CDR3 is absent here, so this likely arose from a read error. The DNA is left out, because the CDR3 cannot be placed on it with certainty; the CDR3 is given as TCRdb lists it. The chain carries TRBV3-1 and TRBJ2-2; the DNA was not compared with TRBD1, the D call given in the table. Germline CDR1 LGHDT, CDR2 YNNKEL (reference sequence). Counting both end residues, the CDR3 totals 16 amino acids. The CDR3 loop reads CASSQDGTLNTGELCA.

This clonotype was seen repeatedly, ten times or more. The V call is TRBV6-5, the J call TRBJ2-2, with 8 bases matching TRBD1. Germline CDR1 reads MNHEY; CDR2 reads SVGAGI. The CDR3 totals 16 residues. With V trimmed by 6 bases and J by 7 bases, 13 bases remained unmatched. CDR3 protein: CASRSGTGLHVGELFF. CDR3 DNA sequence: TGTGCCAGCAGATCCGGGACAGGACTCCACGTCGGGGAGCTGTTTTTT.

This clonotype was seen repeatedly, ten times or more. The chain uses TRBV5-1 and TRBJ2-6; D gene uncertain. CDR3 length equals 13 residues. The V gene's germline CDR1 is SGHRS and CDR2 YFSETQ. V was trimmed by 5 bases and J by 1 base, leaving 4 bases between them. Here the CDR3 DNA reads TGCGCCAGCAGACCTTCTGGGGCCAACGTCCTGACTTTC. It codes for CASRPSGANVLTF.

This clonotype has at least ten counts. The rearrangement joins TRBV27 to TRBJ2-1; 7 nucleotides line up with TRBD2. This CDR3 spans 14 amino acids. The germline gives CDR1 MNHEY, CDR2 SMNVEV (reference sequence). V lost 7 bases and J lost 5; bases outside the gene matches: 8. DNA of the CDR3: TGTGCCAGCAAGGGGCTAGCGGACAACAATGAGCAGTTCTTC. Its translation is CASKGLADNNEQFF.

V and J are TRBV29-1 and TRBJ1-2; a possible D gene is TRBD1 (6 bases). This CDR3 has 16 residues. CDR1 and CDR2 from the germline V gene are SQVTM and ANQGSEA. Trimming left V 2 bases short and J 6 bases short, with 22 bases between. The CDR3: CSVELRGGKLVDGYTF. CDR3 in DNA: TGCAGCGTTGAATTAAGAGGGGGTAAGTTGGTGGATGGCTACACCTTC.

Remarks on this clonotype: It may be a read error: a sequence one base away is much more abundant. V and J are TRBV5-1 and TRBJ2-2; 9 bases fit TRBD1. Looked up from germline, CDR1 is SGHRS and CDR2 is YFSETQ. This CDR3 is 21 amino acids long. CDR3 residues: CAGSLGPPGQGAGTNTGELFF. As DNA, the CDR3 is TGCGCCGGCAGCCTTGGTCCACCGGGACAGGGTGCGGGTACGAACACCGGGGAGCTGTTTTTT. Variable domain in full (rest from reference TRBV5-1 and TRBJ2-2): KAGVTQTPRYLIKTRGQQVTLSCSPISGHRSVSWYQQTPGQGLQFLFEYFSETQRNKGNFPGRFSGRQFSNSRSEMNVSTLELGDSALYLCAGSLGPPGQGAGTNTGELFFGEGSRLTVL.

A remark on this clonotype: This may be a read error, as it is one base from a much larger clone. The gene calls are TRBV6-2 or TRBV6-3 and TRBJ2-7; D is perhaps TRBD1 (6 bases). Per germline, CDR1 MNHEY and CDR2 SVGEGT. V lost 7 bases, J lost 0 bases, and 13 bases lay in between. This CDR3 is built from 14 residues. CDR3 in amino acids: CASTLQGNSYEQYF. The CDR3 nucleotides read TGTGCCAGCACCCTTCAGGGGAACTCCTACGAGCAGTACTTC.

This clonotype was seen at least ten times. The gene calls are TRBV11-2 and TRBJ1-5, with 8 bases fitting TRBD1. Trimming took 5 bases from V and 3 from J; bases not matched to a gene: 6. Germline V gene data show CDR1 as SGHAT and CDR2 as FQNNGV. The length of the CDR3 is 15 residues. The DNA of the CDR3 is TGTGCCAGCAGCCCGCAGGGGGCTAACAATCAGCCCCAGCATTTT. This sequence encodes CASSPQGANNQPQHF.

This chain uses TRBV12-3 or TRBV12-4 with TRBJ2-7; 10 nucleotides line up with TRBD1. This CDR3 region has 14 residues. V was pared by 5 bases and J by 3 bases, with 4 bases of the junction left unmatched. For the CDR3, the DNA is TGTGCCAGCAGTCCGAGGACAGGGGGCTACGAGCAGTACTTC. It translates to CASSPRTGGYEQYF.

In its sample, this clonotype was seen many times. The rearrangement links TRBV7-2 to TRBJ1-6, with 9 nucleotides matching TRBD1. J lost 4 bases, V lost 3 bases, and 1 base had no gene match. Germline CDR1 is SGHTA and CDR2 is FQGNSA. The CDR3 is 15 amino acids. The CDR3 nucleotides read TGTGCCAGCAGCTTGGACAGGGGTTATAATTCACCCCTCCACTTT. Amino acids: CASSLDRGYNSPLHF.

The chain couples TRBV20-1 to TRBJ1-2, with TRBD1 matching 7 bases. The CDR3 is made up of 13 amino acids. The germline V gene encodes CDR1 DFQATT and CDR2 SNEGSKA (reference sequence). V lost 5 bases, J lost 0 bases, and 3 bases stayed unmatched. The CDR3 DNA is TGCAGTGCTTCCGACAGGGCTAACTATGGCTACACCTTC. It yields the protein CSASDRANYGYTF.

This clonotype was counted ten times or more. CDR3 residues: CSAEKTGSYEQYF. DNA for the CDR3: TGCAGTGCCGAAAAGACAGGCTCCTACGAGCAGTACTTC. This chain uses TRBV20-1 with TRBJ2-7; possible D gene TRBD1, 6 bases. V dropped 6 bases and J dropped 0 bases, with 12 bases sitting between them. CDR3 length: 13 residues. Germline V gives CDR1 DFQATT, CDR2 SNEGSKA (reference sequence).

At least ten counts were recorded for this clonotype. This chain connects TRBV7-2 to TRBJ2-2; weak D call: TRBD2 (7 bases). The V end lost 3 bases, the J end lost 6 bases, and 11 bases lay between the germline ends. The V gene's germline CDR1 is SGHTA and CDR2 FQGNSA. The CDR3 is 14 residues long. CDR3 nucleotides: TGTGCCAGCAGCTTCACCGGGGGGCCCGGGGAGCTGTTTTTT. Translating gives CASSFTGGPGELFF.

This clonotype was found many times. The gene calls are TRBV20-1 and TRBJ2-3, with 9 bases aligning to TRBD2. The CDR3 contains 14 residues. Germline V gene lookup returns CDR1 DFQATT and CDR2 SNEGSKA (reference sequence). V lost 6 bases, J lost 2 bases, and 6 bases stayed unmatched. The CDR3 here is CSALSGRPTDTQYF. Written as DNA, the CDR3 is TGCAGTGCCTTGAGCGGGAGGCCCACAGATACGCAGTATTTT.

For this clonotype: This could be a read error, since a much larger clone is one nucleotide away. The CDR3 loop reads CASSQGPENHGYTF. The CDR3 DNA reads as TGTGCCAGCAGCCAGGGACCGGAGAACCATGGCTACACCTTC. The chain carries TRBV28 and TRBJ1-2; tentative D call: TRBD1 (5 bases). V gave up 6 bases and J gave up 6 bases, with 17 bases separating them. Germline CDR1 is MDHEN and CDR2 is SYDVKM. The CDR3 consists of 14 residues.

On this clonotype: This CDR3 is missing its conserved last phenylalanine or tryptophan, likely due to a read error. The chain joins TRBV2 to TRBJ2-7; no clear D gene. The CDR3 extends over 12 amino acids. Trimming stripped 2 bases from V and 3 bases from J, with 5 bases between. CDR1 and CDR2 (germline): SNHLY, FYNNEI. The CDR3 protein is CASSEWFYEQYL. The CDR3 nucleotides are TGTGCCAGCAGTGAATGGTTCTACGAGCAGTACCTC.

This clonotype has a count of ten or more. The chain recombines TRBV7-3 with TRBJ1-2; D perhaps matches TRBD1 (5 bases). The germline CDR1 and CDR2 sequences are SGHTA and FQGTGA. V shed 5 bases and J shed 5 bases, with 21 bases lying between them. This CDR3 has 16 amino acids. CDR3 nucleotide sequence: TGTGCCAGCAGCGGACAACTCGGACCGAAACAGTATGGCTACACCTTC. This gives the protein CASSGQLGPKQYGYTF.

The chain is built from TRBV7-9 and TRBJ2-1, with 9 positions matching TRBD2. V lost 5 bases to trimming and J lost 6 bases; unmatched junction nucleotides: 2. Germline V CDR1 and CDR2: SEHNR, FQNEAQ (reference sequence). The CDR3 sequence is 13 residues long. CDR3 DNA: TGTGCCAGCAGCCTGGGACTAGCCAATGAGCAGTTCTTC. It yields the protein CASSLGLANEQFF.

This chain joins TRBV20-1 and TRBJ1-5; maybe TRBD1 (5 bases). Trimming pared 3 bases from V and 0 bases from J, leaving 18 bases between. Germline V gene data show CDR1 as DFQATT and CDR2 as SNEGSKA (reference sequence). This CDR3 is 17 amino acids long. The CDR3 protein is CSASRGLAVSSNQPQHF. As DNA, the CDR3 is TGCAGTGCTAGTAGGGGTCTGGCGGTTTCTAGCAATCAGCCCCAGCATTTT.

The chain joins TRBV7-3 to TRBJ1-1; D is perhaps TRBD1 (6 bases). CDR1 is SGHTA, CDR2 FQGTGA, per germline. The CDR3 sequence is 15 residues long. Trimming removed 8 bases at V and 2 bases at J, with 18 bases between. The CDR3 DNA reads as TGTGCCAGCTCCGAGGGGGGCAGGGGCAACACTGAAGCTTTCTTT. Amino acids: CASSEGGRGNTEAFF.

This clonotype has a count of ten or more. The chain has TRBV20-1 and TRBJ1-6; maybe TRBD1 (5 bases). Per the germline V gene, CDR1 is DFQATT and CDR2 is SNEGSKA (reference sequence). The CDR3 is 16 residues long. V was cut by 1 base and J by 3 bases, with 13 bases left in between. This CDR3 is CSARGPGEDYNSPLHF. The DNA for the CDR3 is TGCAGTGCTAGAGGCCCGGGGGAGGACTATAATTCACCCCTCCACTTT.

The J gene is TRBJ1-2, the V gene TRBV5-1; unclear D gene. The germline V and J ends were trimmed by 2 bases and 12 bases, with 11 bases remaining between them. Germline V CDR1 and CDR2: SGHRS, YFSETQ. This CDR3 is built from 11 residues. DNA for the CDR3: TGCGCCAGCAGCTTAGAAGTTGGAAACACCTTC. This gives the protein CASSLEVGNTF.

In the case of this clonotype: One end of the junction is discordant with germline, which a read error may explain. The V call is TRBV4-2, the J call TRBJ2-7, with no clear D. Germline values: CDR1 LGHNA, CDR2 YNFKEQ. The CDR3 contains 17 residues. CDR3 nucleotide sequence: TGTGCCAGTAGCCAAGTCGCCACAAGAACGTCCCCCTGCGAGCAGTACTTC. This codes for CASSQVATRTSPCEQYF.